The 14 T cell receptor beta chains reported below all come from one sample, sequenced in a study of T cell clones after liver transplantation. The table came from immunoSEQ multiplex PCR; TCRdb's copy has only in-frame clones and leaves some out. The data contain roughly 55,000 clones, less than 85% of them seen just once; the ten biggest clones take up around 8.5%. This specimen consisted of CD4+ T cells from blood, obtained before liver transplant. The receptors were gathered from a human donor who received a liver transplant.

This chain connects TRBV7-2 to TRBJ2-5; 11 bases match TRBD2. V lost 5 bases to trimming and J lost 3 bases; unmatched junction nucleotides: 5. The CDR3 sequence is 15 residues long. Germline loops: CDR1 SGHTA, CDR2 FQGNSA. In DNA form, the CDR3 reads TGTGCCAGCAGCCCCCAGACTAGCGGGGAAGAGACCCAGTACTTC. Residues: CASSPQTSGEETQYF.

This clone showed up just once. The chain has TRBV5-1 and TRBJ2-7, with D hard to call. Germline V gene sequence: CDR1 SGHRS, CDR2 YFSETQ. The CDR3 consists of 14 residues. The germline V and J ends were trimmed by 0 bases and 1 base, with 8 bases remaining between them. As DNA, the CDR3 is TGCGCCAGCAGCTTGGAGGCGGTATCCTACGAGCAGTACTTC. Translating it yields CASSLEAVSYEQYF.

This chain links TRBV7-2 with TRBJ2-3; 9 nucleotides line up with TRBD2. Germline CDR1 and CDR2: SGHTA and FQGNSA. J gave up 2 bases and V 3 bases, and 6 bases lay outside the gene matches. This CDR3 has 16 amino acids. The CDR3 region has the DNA TGTGCCAGCAGCTTCCTTAGCGGGGGACACACAGATACGCAGTATTTT. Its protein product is CASSFLSGGHTDTQYF.

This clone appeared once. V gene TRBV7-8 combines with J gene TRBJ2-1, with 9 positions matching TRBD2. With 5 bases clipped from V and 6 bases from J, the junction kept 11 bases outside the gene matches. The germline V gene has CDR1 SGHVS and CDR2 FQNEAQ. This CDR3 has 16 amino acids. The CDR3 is CASSPPWREGGNEQFF. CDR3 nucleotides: TGTGCCAGCAGCCCCCCGTGGCGGGAGGGCGGCAATGAGCAGTTCTTC.

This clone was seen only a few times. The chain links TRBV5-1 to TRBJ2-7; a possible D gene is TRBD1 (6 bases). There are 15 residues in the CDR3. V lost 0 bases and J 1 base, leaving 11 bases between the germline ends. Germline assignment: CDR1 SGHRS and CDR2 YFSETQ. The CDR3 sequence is CASSLVGTLSYEQYF. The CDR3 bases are TGCGCCAGCAGCTTGGTAGGGACACTATCCTACGAGCAGTACTTC.

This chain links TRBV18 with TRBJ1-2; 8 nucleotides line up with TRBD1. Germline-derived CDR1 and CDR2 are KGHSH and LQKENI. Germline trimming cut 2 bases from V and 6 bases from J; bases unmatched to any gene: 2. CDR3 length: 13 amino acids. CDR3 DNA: TGTGCCAGCTCACCATCAGGGGGCGATGGCTACACCTTC. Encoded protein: CASSPSGGDGYTF.

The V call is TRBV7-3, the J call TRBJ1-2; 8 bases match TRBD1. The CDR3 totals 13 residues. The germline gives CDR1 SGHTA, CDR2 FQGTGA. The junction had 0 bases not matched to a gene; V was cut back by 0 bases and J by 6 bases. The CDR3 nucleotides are TGTGCCAGCAGCTTAACGGGACAGGATGGCTACACCTTC. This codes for CASSLTGQDGYTF.

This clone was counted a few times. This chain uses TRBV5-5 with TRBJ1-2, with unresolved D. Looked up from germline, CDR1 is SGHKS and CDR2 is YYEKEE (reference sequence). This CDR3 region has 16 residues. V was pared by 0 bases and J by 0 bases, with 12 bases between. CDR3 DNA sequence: TGTGCCAGCAGCTTGGTGGGCGGCGTCTCTAACTATGGCTACACCTTC. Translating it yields CASSLVGGVSNYGYTF.

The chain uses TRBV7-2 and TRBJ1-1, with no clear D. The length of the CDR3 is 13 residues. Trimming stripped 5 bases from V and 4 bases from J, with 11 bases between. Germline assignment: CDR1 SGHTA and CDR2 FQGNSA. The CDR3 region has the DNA TGTGCCAGCAGCCCAGCAGTTCCCACTGAAGCTTTCTTT. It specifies CASSPAVPTEAFF.

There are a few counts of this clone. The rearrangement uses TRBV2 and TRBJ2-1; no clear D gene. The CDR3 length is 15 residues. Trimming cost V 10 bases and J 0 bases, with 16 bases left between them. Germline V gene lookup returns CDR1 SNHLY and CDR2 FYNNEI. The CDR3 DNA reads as TGTGCCACCCTGGGCGATCTGAACTCCTACAATGAGCAGTTCTTC. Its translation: CATLGDLNSYNEQFF.

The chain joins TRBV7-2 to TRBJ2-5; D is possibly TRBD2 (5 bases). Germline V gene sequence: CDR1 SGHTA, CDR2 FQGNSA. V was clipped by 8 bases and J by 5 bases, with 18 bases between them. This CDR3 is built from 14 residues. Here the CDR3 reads CASREGSSVETQYF. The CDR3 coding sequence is TGTGCCAGCCGGGAAGGGTCCAGCGTGGAGACCCAGTACTTC. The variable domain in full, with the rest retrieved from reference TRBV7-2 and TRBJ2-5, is GAGVSQSPSNKVTEKGKDVELRCDPISGHTALYWYRQSLGQGLEFLIYFQGNSAPDKSGLPSDRFSAERTGGSVSTLTIQRTQQEDSAVYLCASREGSSVETQYFGPGTRLLVL.

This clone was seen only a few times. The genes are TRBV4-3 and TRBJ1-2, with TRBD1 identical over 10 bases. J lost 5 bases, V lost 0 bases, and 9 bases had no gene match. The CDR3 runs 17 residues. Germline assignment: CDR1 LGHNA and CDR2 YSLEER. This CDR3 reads CASSQDGWTGGDYGYTF. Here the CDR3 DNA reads TGCGCCAGCAGCCAAGATGGGTGGACAGGGGGGGATTATGGCTACACCTTC.

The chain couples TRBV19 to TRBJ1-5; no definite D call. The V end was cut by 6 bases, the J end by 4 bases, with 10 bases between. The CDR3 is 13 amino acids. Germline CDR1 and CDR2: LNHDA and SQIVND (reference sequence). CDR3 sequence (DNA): TGTGCCAGTAGGGTCGACTGGAATCAGCCCCAGCATTTT. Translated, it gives CASRVDWNQPQHF.

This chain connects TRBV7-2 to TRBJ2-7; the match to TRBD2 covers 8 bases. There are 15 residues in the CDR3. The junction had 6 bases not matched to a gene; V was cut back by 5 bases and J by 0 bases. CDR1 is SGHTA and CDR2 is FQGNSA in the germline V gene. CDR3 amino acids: CASSISGTSSYEQYF. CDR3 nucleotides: TGTGCCAGCAGCATATCCGGGACTAGCTCCTACGAGCAGTACTTC.